These T cell receptor beta chains were read from a single sample in a study of blood T cells in healthy people across ages. TCRdb used MiXCR to reprocess the 5' RACE reads, holding one entry per CDR3 protein. The sample holds 660,000 or so distinct CDR3 sequences, 58% seen once. Material: blood. These receptors came from a man aged 60 to 75 in good health. The CDR3 runs from the conserved cysteine through the conserved F or W.

v_call	j_call	cdr3_aa
TRBV20-1	TRBJ2-7	CSANRPASYEQYF
TRBV6-2/TRBV6-3	TRBJ1-2	CASSYSGTYGYTF
TRBV25-1	TRBJ1-2	CASSEWGRERVGGYTF
TRBV7-2	TRBJ1-5	CASSLGGTGITQPQHF
TRBV20-1	TRBJ2-5	CSAMTDQETQYF
TRBV3-1	TRBJ2-3	CASSQDLDTQYF
TRBV14	TRBJ2-5	CASSQGTSGGKETQYF
TRBV19	TRBJ2-7	CATGGGGYEQYF
TRBV20-1	TRBJ1-5	CSARDYRGSNQPQHF
TRBV6-5	TRBJ2-3	CASSSSGTTQYF
TRBV12-3/TRBV12-4	TRBJ1-1	CASSPPLDRGSTEAFF
TRBV6-5	TRBJ2-7	CASRALAYDEQYF
TRBV12-3/TRBV12-4	TRBJ2-3	CASSLGLAPPAETQYF
TRBV29-1	TRBJ2-7	CSVEDPGGYEQYF
TRBV12-3/TRBV12-4	TRBJ2-1	CASSQPTGGPSYNEQFF
TRBV29-1	TRBJ2-1	CSVAGEAHNDQFF
TRBV6-6	TRBJ2-3	CASSSPTSGITDTQYF
TRBV20-1	TRBJ2-7	CSAREDSHSSSYEQYF
TRBV27	NA	CASSRGQAHLYEQYF
TRBV20-1	TRBJ2-4	CSARGSETKSIQYF
TRBV28	TRBJ2-5	CASGREETQYF
TRBV12-3/TRBV12-4	TRBJ2-6	CASSPPLARSSGANVLTF
TRBV2	TRBJ2-3	CAGSLYRKDTQYF
TRBV12-3/TRBV12-4	TRBJ2-3	CASSFVGGADTQYF
TRBV7-2	TRBJ2-4	CASSPQGRNIQYF
TRBV7-8	TRBJ1-5	CASSLGQGLFNQPQHF
TRBV7-2	TRBJ2-1	CASSDAFHEQFF
TRBV2	TRBJ2-4	CASSISRAGTKNIQYF
TRBV7-9	TRBJ2-1	CASSLLVGGRVNEQFF
TRBV14	TRBJ1-2	CASSPRSRPPYGYTF
TRBV29-1	TRBJ1-1	CSAFRTFNTEAFF
TRBV7-2	TRBJ1-2	CASRLAGDRAGYTF
TRBV10-3	TRBJ2-3	CAISRTSGGEAETQYF
TRBV7-2	TRBJ2-5	CASSGAEYETQYF
TRBV10-3	TRBJ1-5	CAISERGGRRQPQHF
TRBV6-5	TRBJ2-1	CASRGGLTNEQFF
TRBV18	TRBJ2-4	CASSPRGDRNIQYF
TRBV27	TRBJ2-5	CASSLRGWRGQGTQYF
TRBV5-1	TRBJ1-4	CASSFGTASIEKLFF
TRBV7-8	TRBJ1-6	CASSGGPRDSYNSPLHF
TRBV4-2	TRBJ1-5	CAGSQMIGDSNQPQHF
TRBV7-7	TRBJ2-5	CASSAGNFRETQYF
TRBV4-1	TRBJ2-5	CASSQDVPGGSQETQYF
TRBV20-1	TRBJ1-2	CSASEDGYGYTF
TRBV6-5	TRBJ1-2	CASSGTGGPYGYTF
TRBV4-2	TRBJ2-5	CASSQTFQETQYF
TRBV4-1	TRBJ2-5	CASSYGGGLQETQYF
TRBV7-9	TRBJ2-6	CASTRDWANVLTF
TRBV3-1	TRBJ1-2	CASSGIGGLSYGYTF
TRBV29-1	TRBJ2-5	CSVPTVQETQYF
TRBV20-1	TRBJ2-5	CSARGATAIQETQYF
TRBV20-1	NA	CSAKGMGLYEQYF
TRBV6-6	TRBJ2-3	CASSPQGDTTQYF
TRBV20-1	TRBJ2-7	CSAPPLAGDLYEQYF